This TCR beta chain was captured by sequencing in a study of T cell repertoires in cytomegalovirus infection. Study information: Matching HLA type, along with CMV infection, was indicated by public TCR beta signatures.

One entry per CDR3 protein results from TCRdb running MiXCR on the reads. The sample consists of approximately 180,000 distinct CDR3 sequences, roughly 9.8% of them appearing once. This clonotype came up a few times. Germline V gene sequence: CDR1 SGHRS, CDR2 YFSETQ. There are 12 residues in the CDR3. The V end lost 4 bases, the J end lost 10 bases, and 14 bases lay between the germline ends. The genes are TRBV5-1 and TRBJ1-2, with no clear D. The TCR originated in a human donor in good health (CMV status not recorded). Some clones in this sample may be carry-over from other donors' samples. Sequencing was performed on PBMCs. The CDR3 reads CASSVEQSNYTF. DNA for the CDR3: TGCGCCAGCAGCGTGGAACAATCAAACTACACCTTC.